A selection of T cell receptor beta chains follows, all from one sample in a study of post-analysis software for immune sequencing data. TCRdb reanalysed the PCR reads using MiXCR and keeps one entry per CDR3 protein. In the table there are about 800,000 distinct CDR3 sequences, 25% to 30% of which are singletons. What was sequenced was blood. The receptors stem from a girl aged 5-17 years with multiple sclerosis. CDR3s include the opening cysteine and the closing phenylalanine or tryptophan. Fields, in order: CDR3 protein, CDR3 DNA, clone size, J gene, V gene, D gene. D genes are given only for firm matches. Size is omitted from some rows. Given values are once, few, many or a class for expanded clones.

CDR3: CASRPQGTYEQYF
DNA: TGTGCCAGCAGACCCCAGGGGACCTACGAGCAGTACTTC
size: NA
J: TRBJ2-7
V: TRBV28
D: NA

CDR3: CASSRDSDTQYF
DNA: TGTGCCAGCAGTAGAGACTCTGATACGCAGTATTTT
size: few
J: TRBJ2-3
V: TRBV25-1
D: NA

CDR3: CASSSPGTELDGYTF
DNA: TGTGCCAGCAGCTCCCCCGGGACAGAACTCGATGGCTACACCTTC
size: NA
J: TRBJ1-2
V: TRBV5-5
D: TRBD1

CDR3: CSARNTGQVNTEAFF
DNA: TGCAGTGCTAGAAATACGGGCCAGGTGAACACTGAAGCTTTCTTT
size: NA
J: TRBJ1-1
V: TRBV20-1
D: NA

CDR3: CASSVYQGAGGYTF
DNA: TGTGCCAGCAGCGTATATCAGGGGGCTGGTGGCTACACCTTC
size: few
J: TRBJ1-2
V: TRBV9
D: TRBD1

CDR3: CASSFAGQGDTQYF
DNA: TGTGCCAGCAGCTTTGCAGGACAGGGGGATACGCAGTATTTT
size: NA
J: TRBJ2-3
V: TRBV7-8
D: TRBD1

CDR3: CATSYGRSRRETQYF
DNA: TGTGCCACCTCCTACGGCAGGTCCCGAAGAGAGACCCAGTACTTC
size: NA
J: TRBJ2-5
V: TRBV3-1
D: NA

CDR3: CAISERGETQYF
DNA: TGTGCCATCAGTGAACGGGGAGAGACCCAGTACTTC
size: many
J: TRBJ2-5
V: TRBV10-3
D: NA

CDR3: CASSQDTAQYNEQYF
DNA: TGCGCCAGCAGCCAAGATACGGCCCAATACAATGAGCAGTACTTC
size: few
J: TRBJ2-7
V: TRBV4-1
D: NA

CDR3: CASSFQTGETQYF
DNA: TGCGCCAGCAGCTTCCAAACAGGGGAGACCCAGTACTTC
size: few
J: TRBJ2-5
V: TRBV5-1
D: NA

CDR3: CSARGVQSGYEQYF
DNA: TGCAGTGCTAGGGGCGTCCAGAGCGGCTACGAGCAGTACTTC
size: NA
J: TRBJ2-7
V: TRBV20-1
D: NA

CDR3: CASSFPRTDEQYF
DNA: TGCGCCAGCAGCTTCCCCCGGACAGACGAGCAGTACTTC
size: NA
J: TRBJ2-7
V: TRBV5-1
D: NA

CDR3: CASSDNGWTQPQHF
DNA: TGTGCCAGCAGTGATAACGGATGGACTCAGCCCCAGCATTTT
size: few
J: TRBJ1-5
V: TRBV6-2/TRBV6-3
D: NA